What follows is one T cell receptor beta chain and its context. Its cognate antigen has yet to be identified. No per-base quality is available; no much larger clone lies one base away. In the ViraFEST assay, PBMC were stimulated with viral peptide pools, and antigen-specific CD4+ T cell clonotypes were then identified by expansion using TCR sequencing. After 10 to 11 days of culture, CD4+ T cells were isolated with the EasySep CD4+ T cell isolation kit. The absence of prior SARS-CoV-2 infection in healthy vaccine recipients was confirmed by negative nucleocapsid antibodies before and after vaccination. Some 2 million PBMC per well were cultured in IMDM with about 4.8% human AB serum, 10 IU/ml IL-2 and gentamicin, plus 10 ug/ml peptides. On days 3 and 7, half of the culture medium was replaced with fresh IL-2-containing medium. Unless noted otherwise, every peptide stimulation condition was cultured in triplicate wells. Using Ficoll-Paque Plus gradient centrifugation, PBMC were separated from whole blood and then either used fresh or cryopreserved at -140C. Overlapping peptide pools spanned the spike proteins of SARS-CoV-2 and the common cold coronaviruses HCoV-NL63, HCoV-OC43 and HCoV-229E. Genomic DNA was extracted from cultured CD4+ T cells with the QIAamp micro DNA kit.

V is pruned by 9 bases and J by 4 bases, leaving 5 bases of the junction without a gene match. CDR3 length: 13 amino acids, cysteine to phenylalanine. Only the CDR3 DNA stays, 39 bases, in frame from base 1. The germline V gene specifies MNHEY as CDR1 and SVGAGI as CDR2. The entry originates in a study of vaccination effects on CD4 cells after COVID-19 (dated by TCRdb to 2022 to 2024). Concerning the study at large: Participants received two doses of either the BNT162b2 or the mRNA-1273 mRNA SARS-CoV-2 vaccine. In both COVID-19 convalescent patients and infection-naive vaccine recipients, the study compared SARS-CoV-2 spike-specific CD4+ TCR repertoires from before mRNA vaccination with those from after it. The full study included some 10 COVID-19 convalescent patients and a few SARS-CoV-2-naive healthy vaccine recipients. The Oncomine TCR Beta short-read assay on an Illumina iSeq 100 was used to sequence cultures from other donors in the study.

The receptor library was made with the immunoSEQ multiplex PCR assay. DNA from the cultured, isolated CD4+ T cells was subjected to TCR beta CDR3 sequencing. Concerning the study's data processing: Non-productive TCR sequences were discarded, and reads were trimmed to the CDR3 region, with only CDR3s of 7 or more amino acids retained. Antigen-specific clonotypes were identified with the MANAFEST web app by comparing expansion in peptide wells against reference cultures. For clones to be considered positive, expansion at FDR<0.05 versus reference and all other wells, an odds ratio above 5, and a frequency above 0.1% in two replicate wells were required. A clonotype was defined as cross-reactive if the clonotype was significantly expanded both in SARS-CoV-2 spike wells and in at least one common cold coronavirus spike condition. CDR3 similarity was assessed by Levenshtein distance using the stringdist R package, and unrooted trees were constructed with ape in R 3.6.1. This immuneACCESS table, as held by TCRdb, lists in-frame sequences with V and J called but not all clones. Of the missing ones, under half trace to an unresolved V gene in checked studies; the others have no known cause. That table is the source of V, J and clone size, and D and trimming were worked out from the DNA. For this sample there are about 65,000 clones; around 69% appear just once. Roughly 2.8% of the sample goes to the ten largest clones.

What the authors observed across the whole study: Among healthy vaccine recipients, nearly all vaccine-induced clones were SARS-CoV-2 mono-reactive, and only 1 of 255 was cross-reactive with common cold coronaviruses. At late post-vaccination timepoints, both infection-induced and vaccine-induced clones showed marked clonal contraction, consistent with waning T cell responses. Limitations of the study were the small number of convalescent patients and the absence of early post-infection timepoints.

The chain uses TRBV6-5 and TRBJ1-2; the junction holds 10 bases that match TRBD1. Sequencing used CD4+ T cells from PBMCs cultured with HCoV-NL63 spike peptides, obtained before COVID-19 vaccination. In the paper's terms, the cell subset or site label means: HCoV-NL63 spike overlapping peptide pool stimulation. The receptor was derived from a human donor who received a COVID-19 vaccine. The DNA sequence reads TGTGCCAGTAGGACAGGGGGTAGCTATGGCTACACCTTC. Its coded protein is CASRTGGSYGYTF.